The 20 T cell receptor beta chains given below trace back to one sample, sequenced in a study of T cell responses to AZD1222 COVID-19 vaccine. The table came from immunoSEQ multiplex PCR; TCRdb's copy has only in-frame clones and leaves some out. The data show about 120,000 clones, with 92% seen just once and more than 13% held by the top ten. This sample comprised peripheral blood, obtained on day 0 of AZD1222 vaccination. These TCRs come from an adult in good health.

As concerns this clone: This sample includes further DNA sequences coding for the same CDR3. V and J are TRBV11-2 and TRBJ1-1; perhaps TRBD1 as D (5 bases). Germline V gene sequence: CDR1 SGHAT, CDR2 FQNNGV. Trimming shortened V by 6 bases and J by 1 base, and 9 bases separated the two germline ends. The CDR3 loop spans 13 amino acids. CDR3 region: CASSLGGNTEAFF. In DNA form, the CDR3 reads TGTGCCAGCAGTTTGGGGGGGAACACTGAAGCTTTCTTT. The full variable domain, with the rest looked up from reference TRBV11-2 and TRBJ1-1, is EAGVAQSPRYKIIEKRQSVAFWCNPISGHATLYWYQQILGQGPKLLIQFQNNGVVDDSQLPKDRFSAERLKGVDSTLKIQPAKLEDSAVYLCASSLGGNTEAFFGQGTRLTVV.

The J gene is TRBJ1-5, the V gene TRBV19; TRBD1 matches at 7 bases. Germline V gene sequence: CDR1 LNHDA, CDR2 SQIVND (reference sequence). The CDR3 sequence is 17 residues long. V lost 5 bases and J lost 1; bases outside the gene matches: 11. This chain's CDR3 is CASSPDRTPRSNQPQHF. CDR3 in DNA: TGTGCCAGTAGTCCGGACAGGACCCCTAGGAGCAATCAGCCCCAGCATTTT.

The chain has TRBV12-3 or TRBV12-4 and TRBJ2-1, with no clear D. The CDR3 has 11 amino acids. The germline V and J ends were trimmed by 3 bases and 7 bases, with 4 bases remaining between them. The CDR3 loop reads CASSFLNEQFF. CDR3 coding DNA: TGTGCCAGCAGTTTCCTGAATGAGCAGTTCTTC.

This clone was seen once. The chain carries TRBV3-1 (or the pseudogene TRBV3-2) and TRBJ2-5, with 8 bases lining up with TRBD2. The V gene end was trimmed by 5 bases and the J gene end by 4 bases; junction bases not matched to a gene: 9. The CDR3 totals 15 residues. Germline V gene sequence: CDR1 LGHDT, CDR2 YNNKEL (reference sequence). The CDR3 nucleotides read TGTGCCAGCAGCGTCAGCGGGAGTAGTAGAGAGACCCAGTACTTC. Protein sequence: CASSVSGSSRETQYF.

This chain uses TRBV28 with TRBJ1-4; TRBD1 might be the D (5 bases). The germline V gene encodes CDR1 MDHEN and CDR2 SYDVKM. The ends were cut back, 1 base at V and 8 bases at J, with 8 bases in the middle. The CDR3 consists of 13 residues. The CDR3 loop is CASSLSGSEKLFF. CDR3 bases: TGTGCCAGCAGTTTATCAGGGAGCGAAAAACTGTTTTTT.

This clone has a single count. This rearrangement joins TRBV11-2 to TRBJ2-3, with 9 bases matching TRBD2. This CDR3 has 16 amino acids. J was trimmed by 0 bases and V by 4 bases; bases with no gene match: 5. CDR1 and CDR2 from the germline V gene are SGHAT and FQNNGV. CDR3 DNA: TGTGCCAGCAGCTCGAGGACTAGCGCAAGCACAGATACGCAGTATTTT. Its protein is CASSSRTSASTDTQYF.

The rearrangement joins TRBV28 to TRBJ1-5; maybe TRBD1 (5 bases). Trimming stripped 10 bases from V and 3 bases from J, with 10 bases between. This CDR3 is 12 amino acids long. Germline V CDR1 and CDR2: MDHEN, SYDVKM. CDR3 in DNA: TGTGCCACCGCGGGGCCCAATCAGCCCCAGCATTTT. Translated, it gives CATAGPNQPQHF.

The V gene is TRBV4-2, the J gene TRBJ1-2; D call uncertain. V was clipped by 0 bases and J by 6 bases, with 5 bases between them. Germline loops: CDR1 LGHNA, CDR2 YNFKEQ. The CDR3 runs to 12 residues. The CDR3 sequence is CASSQDSHGYTF. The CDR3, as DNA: TGTGCCAGCAGCCAAGACAGCCATGGCTACACCTTC.

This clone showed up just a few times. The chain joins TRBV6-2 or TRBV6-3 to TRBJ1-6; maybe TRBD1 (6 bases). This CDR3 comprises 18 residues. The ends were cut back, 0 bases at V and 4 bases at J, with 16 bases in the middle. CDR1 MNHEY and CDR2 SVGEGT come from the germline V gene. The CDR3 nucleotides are TGTGCCAGCAGTTACTCCGCGGACAGCGCATTTTATAATTCACCCCTCCACTTT. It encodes CASSYSADSAFYNSPLHF.

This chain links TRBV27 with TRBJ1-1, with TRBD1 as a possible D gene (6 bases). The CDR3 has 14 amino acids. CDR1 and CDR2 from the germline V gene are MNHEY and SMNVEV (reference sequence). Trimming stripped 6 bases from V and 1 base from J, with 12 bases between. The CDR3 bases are TGTGCCAGCAGCCGGGACACGCAGAACACTGAAGCTTTCTTT. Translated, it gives CASSRDTQNTEAFF.

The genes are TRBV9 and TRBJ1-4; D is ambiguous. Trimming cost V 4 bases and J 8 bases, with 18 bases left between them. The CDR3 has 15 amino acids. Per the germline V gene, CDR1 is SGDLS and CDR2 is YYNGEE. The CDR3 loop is CASSFSWASTEKLFF. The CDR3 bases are TGTGCCAGCAGCTTCTCTTGGGCCTCTACGGAAAAACTGTTTTTT.

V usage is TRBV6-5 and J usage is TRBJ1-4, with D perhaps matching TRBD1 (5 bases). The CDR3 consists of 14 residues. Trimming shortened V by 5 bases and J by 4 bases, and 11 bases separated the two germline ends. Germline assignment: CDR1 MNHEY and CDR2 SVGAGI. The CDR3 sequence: CASSPEGNNEKLFF. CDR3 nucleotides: TGTGCCAGCAGTCCGGAGGGGAATAATGAAAAACTGTTTTTT.

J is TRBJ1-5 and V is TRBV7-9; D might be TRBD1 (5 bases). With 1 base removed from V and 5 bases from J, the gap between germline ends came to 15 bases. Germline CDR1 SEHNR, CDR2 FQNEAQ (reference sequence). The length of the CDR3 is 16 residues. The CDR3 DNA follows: TGTGCCAGCAGCTTAGGGCGGTCGGGGCCCGATCAGCCCCAGCATTTT. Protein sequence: CASSLGRSGPDQPQHF.

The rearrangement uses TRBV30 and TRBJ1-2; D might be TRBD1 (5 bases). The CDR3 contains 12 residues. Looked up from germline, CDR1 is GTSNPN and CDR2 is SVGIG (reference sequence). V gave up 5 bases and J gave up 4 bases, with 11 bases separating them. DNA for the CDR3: TGTGCCTGGGCTCAGGGAGGCTATGGCTACACCTTC. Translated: CAWAQGGYGYTF.

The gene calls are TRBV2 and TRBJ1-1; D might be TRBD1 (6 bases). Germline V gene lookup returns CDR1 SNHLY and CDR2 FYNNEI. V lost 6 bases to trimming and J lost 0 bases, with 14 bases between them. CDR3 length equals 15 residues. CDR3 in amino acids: CASRPQTGLNTEAFF. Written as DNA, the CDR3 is TGTGCCAGCAGGCCCCAGACAGGCCTGAACACTGAAGCTTTCTTT.

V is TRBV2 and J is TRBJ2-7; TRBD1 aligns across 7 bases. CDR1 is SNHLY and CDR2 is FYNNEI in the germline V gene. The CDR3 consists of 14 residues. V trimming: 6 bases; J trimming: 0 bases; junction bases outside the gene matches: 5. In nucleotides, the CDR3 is TGTGCCAGCAGGCGACAGGGCCTCTCCTACGAGCAGTACTTC. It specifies CASRRQGLSYEQYF.

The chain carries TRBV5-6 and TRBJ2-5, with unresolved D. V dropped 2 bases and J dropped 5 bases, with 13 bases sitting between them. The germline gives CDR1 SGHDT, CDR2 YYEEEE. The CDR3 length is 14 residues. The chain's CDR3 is CASSLGNLLETQYF. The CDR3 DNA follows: TGTGCCAGCAGCTTAGGTAACCTACTGGAGACCCAGTACTTC.

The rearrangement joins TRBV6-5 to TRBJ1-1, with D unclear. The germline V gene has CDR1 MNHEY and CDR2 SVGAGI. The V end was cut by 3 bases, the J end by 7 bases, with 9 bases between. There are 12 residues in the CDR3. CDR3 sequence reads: CASSYGGNEAFF. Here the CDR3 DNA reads TGTGCCAGCAGTTATGGAGGGAATGAAGCTTTCTTT.

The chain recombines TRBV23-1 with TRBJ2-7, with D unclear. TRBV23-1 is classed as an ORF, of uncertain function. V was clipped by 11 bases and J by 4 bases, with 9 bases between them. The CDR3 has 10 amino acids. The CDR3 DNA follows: TGCGCCCGGATCTTATACGAGCAGTACTTC. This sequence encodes CARILYEQYF.

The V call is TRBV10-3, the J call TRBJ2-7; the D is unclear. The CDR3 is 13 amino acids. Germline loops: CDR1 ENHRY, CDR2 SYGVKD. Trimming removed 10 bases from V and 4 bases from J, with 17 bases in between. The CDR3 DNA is TGTGCCACCAGGCCAAGAGAGAGGTACGAGCAGTACTTC. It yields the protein CATRPRERYEQYF.